This T cell receptor (beta chain) is drawn from a study of early T cells in non-severe SARS-CoV-2 infection (dated by TCRdb to about 2021). The study in broad terms: Because TCR sequencing was done on bulk RNA from unsorted whole blood, the alpha and beta chains could not be paired. Broader findings and caveats from the paper: VDJdb matching was skewed toward anti-spike CD8 responses and likely underestimated virus-specific expansions by missing private and CD4 specificities.

CDR1 and CDR2, looked up from the germline V gene, are MNHNS and SASEGT. V and J are truncated by 6 bases and 4 bases respectively, leaving an intervening sequence of 11 bases. The CDR3 sequence holds 13 residues, the cysteine and phenylalanine included. Just CDR3 DNA is preserved here, 39 bases in frame from base 1. A remark on this clonotype: The target of this receptor is not known. Per-base quality was not reported, and no clone a single base away is much larger than it.

The library was made by 5' RACE. TCRdb names NextSeq 500 as the instrument used. In the TCR library protocol, unique molecular identifiers were attached to individual cDNA molecules to correct for PCR bias and sequencing error. Both TCR alpha and beta chains were sequenced, and tight co-correlation was observed between alpha and beta sequence abundances in each sample. As for how the authors treated the data: V gene, J gene and CDR3 annotation of TCR sequences was performed with Decombinator V4. TCRs were defined as expanded if a significant change between any two time points was detected under a Poisson model with p below 0.0001. Abundances of TCRs were expressed as counts per million after normalisation to the total number of TCRs sequenced in each sample. MAIT TCRs were defined by TRAV1-2 paired with TRAJ12, TRAJ20 or TRAJ33, and iNKT TCRs by TRAV10 paired with TRAJ18. VDJdb, accessed 1 November 2021, was searched for CMV, EBV and SARS-CoV-2 annotated TCRs, with TCRs annotated for multiple antigens excluded. TCRdb reworked the public reads: Q25 trimming with fastp, MiXCR clone assembly, productive beta chains retained. Under each unique CDR3 protein, matching rows form one entry showing the most common genes and DNA. The authors' filters were not applied to this entry. The sample table records tens of thousands of distinct CDR3 sequences; roughly 9.4% of these occur just once. The ten top clones hold over 4.5% of the sample.

A case-control design nested within a healthcare worker cohort in London, UK, was used, with weekly nasopharyngeal swab PCR tests and blood sampling performed. Between 23 and 31 March 2020, the week of the UK lockdown, healthcare workers were enrolled and then followed up weekly for as long as 16 weeks. The sample consisted of whole blood, taken at baseline. The TCR originated in an adult who was a healthcare worker with PCR-confirmed SARS-CoV-2 infection or an uninfected control (not recorded which). The rearrangement combines TRBV6-1 with TRBJ2-3; a tentative D match to TRBD2 spans 5 bases. CDR3 sequence: CASREVKADTQYF. In nucleotide form, the sequence is TGTGCCAGCAGGGAGGTGAAGGCAGATACGCAGTATTTT.